The entry below describes one T cell receptor (beta chain). Use of 60 Vbeta and 13 Jbeta primers characterized the PCR. Only in-frame clones appear in the TCRdb table, and some are missing; sequencing was by immunoSEQ multiplex PCR. Among about 190,000 clones listed, approximately 79% were seen once. The length of the CDR3 is 14 residues. The V gene's germline CDR1 is SGHVS and CDR2 FQNEAQ. Trimming removed 7 bases at V and 7 bases at J, with 17 bases between. This sample is drawn from a study of cytomegalovirus exposure and HLA in healthy donors. The source material was PBMCs. The chain recombines TRBV7-8 with TRBJ1-5; D might be TRBD1 (5 bases). This receptor was identified in a woman under 30 in good health and CMV-seronegative. CDR3 nucleotides: TGTGCCAGCACCCCCGGGGGGAGTGGGCAGCCCCAGCATTTT. Translation gives CASTPGGSGQPQHF. Full variable domain (outside the CDR3, taken from reference TRBV7-8 and TRBJ1-5): GAGVSQSPRYKVAKRGQDVALRCDPISGHVSLFWYQQALGQGPEFLTYFQNEAQLDKSGLPSDRFFAERPEGSVSTLKIQRTQQEDSAVYLCASTPGGSGQPQHFGDGTRLSIL.